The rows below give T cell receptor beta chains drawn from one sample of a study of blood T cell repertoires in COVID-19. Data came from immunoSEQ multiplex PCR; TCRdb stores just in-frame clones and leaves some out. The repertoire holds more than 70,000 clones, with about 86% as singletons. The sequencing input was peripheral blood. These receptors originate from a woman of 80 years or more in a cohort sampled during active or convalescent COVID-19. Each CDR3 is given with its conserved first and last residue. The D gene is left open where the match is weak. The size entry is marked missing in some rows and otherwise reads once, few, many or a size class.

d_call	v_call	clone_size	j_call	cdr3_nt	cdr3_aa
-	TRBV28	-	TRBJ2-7	TGTGCCAGCACCACCCGCGGGATTGGCGAGCAGTACTTC	CASTTRGIGEQYF
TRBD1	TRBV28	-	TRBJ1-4	TGTGCCACGCAGGGGGGACAAAGTTTTGAAAAACTGTTTTTT	CATQGGQSFEKLFF
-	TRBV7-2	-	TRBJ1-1	TGTGCCAGCAGCTTAGGTGCCAGGTATTCCCTTCCGGACACTGAAGCTTTCTTT	CASSLGARYSLPDTEAFF
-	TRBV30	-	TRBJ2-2	TGTGCCTGGAGTAGAGGGATGAAAGCCGGGGAGCTGTTTTTT	CAWSRGMKAGELFF
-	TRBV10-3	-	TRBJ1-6	TGTGCCATCACGGACAGCTATAATTCACCCCTCCACTTT	CAITDSYNSPLHF
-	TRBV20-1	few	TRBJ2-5	TGCAGTGCTAGTCCAGTTTCGTGGGAGGCTCAAGAGACCCAGTACTTC	CSASPVSWEAQETQYF
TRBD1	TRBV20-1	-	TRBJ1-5	TGCAGTGCTAGTCCCGGGACAGCCCGGGGAAACCACCGCAATCAGCCCCAGCATTTT	CSASPGTARGNHRNQPQHF
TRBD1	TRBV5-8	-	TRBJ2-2	TGTGCCAGCAGCCGGGACAGGGCGACCACCGGGGAGCTGTTTTTT	CASSRDRATTGELFF
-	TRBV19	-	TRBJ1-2	TGTGCCAGCACAAGGAGGCAGGCCGCTAACTATGGCTACACCTTC	CASTRRQAANYGYTF
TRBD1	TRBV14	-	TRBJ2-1	TGTGCCAGCAGCCCGCGACAGGGGTTAGGCTACAATGAGCAGTTCTTC	CASSPRQGLGYNEQFF
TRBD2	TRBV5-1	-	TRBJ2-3	TGCGCCAGCAGCTTAGCGGGGAGGGCCCCAGATACGCAGTATTTT	CASSLAGRAPDTQYF
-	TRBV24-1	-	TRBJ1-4	TGTGCCACCAGTCTGGCAGGGGATCCTAATGAAAAACTGTTTTTT	CATSLAGDPNEKLFF
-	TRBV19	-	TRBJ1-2	TGTGCCAGTAGTATGGGACGGAGGGTGGAAGGCTACACCTTC	CASSMGRRVEGYTF
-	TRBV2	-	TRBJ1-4	TGTGCCAGCAGTGAAGTTGCCAACCAGGGGGAAAAACTGTTTTTT	CASSEVANQGEKLFF
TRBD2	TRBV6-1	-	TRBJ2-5	TGTGCCAGCAGTGAAGCGTGGGAGGGGACTTGGGAGACCCAGTACTTC	CASSEAWEGTWETQYF
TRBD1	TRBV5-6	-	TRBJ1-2	TGTGCCAGCAGCCCGACAGGGGGCTATGGCTACACCTTC	CASSPTGGYGYTF
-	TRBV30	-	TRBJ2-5	TGTGCCTGGAGGGCTAGTCAAGGGACCCAGTACTTC	CAWRASQGTQYF
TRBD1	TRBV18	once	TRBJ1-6	TGTGCCAGCTCCGGGACAGAAAATTCACCCCTCCACTTT	CASSGTENSPLHF
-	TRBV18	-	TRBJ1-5	TGTGCCAGCTCGCTAGTGGGGGGGGATCAGCCCCAGCATTTT	CASSLVGGDQPQHF
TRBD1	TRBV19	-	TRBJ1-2	TGTGCCAGTACCCCGTCGACAGGGAGCTATGGCTACACCTTC	CASTPSTGSYGYTF
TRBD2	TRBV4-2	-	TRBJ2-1	TGTGCCAGCAGCCATCTAGCGGAATCCAATGAGCAGTTCTTC	CASSHLAESNEQFF
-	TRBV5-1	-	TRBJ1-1	TGCGCCAGCAGCTGGACAGCGAACACTGAAGCTTTCTTT	CASSWTANTEAFF
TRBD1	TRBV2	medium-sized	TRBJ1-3	TGTGCCAGCAGCGCCGACAGGGGTTCAGGAAACACCATATATTTT	CASSADRGSGNTIYF